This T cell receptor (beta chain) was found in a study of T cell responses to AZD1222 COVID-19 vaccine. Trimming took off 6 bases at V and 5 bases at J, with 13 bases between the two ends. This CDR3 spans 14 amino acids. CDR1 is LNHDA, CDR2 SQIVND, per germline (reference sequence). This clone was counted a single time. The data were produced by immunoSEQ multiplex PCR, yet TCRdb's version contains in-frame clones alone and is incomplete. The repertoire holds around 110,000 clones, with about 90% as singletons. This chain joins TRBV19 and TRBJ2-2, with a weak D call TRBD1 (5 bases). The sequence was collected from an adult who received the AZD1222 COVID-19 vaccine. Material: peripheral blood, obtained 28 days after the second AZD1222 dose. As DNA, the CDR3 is TGTGCCAGTAGCGACAGACAGCTGACCGGGGAGCTGTTTTTT. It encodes CASSDRQLTGELFF.